This T cell receptor beta chain comes out of a study of early T cells in non-severe SARS-CoV-2 infection. CDR1 is SGHTA and CDR2 is FQGNSA in the germline V gene. Trimming took 6 bases from V and 5 from J, leaving 14 bases between them. The CDR3 extends over 14 amino acids. Using its own MiXCR run on the 5' RACE reads, TCRdb lists one record per CDR3 protein. The sample holds around 57,000 distinct CDR3 sequences, roughly an eighth seen once. V usage is TRBV7-2 and J usage is TRBJ1-5; D possibly corresponds to TRBD1 (5 bases). Sequenced sample: whole blood. This receptor was identified in an adult who was a healthcare worker with PCR-confirmed SARS-CoV-2 infection or an uninfected control (not recorded which). CDR3 protein: CASSSRGSDQPQHF. The DNA of the CDR3 is TGTGCCAGCAGTTCCCGGGGGAGTGATCAGCCCCAGCATTTT.